This T cell receptor beta chain was retrieved from a study of PD-L1 blockade in urothelial cancer. On the study more broadly: Prior regimens of chemotherapy numbered 0 to 3 per patient. It was at 3 weeks (second dose) and 6 weeks after treatment start that blood was analyzed.

The repertoire was sequenced with immunoSEQ multiplex PCR; TCRdb's copy has only in-frame clones and lacks some. The sample carries tens of thousands of clones, about 83% recorded once. To note about this clone: Antigen: not known.

Time point denoted: pretreatment peripheral blood. Each patient contributed between 1 and 8 total time points of blood mononuclear cells, pretreatment and during treatment. Study-wide results and limits: Patients with below-median pretreatment blood clonality survived longer.

The sequence was obtained from an older woman with urothelial cancer. The source material was PBMCs, sampled around atezolizumab (anti-PD-L1) treatment.

CDR3 residues: CASSIGTGTRRVEQFF. CDR3 nucleotides: TGTGCCAGTAGTATAGGAACAGGGACTAGAAGGGTTGAGCAGTTCTTC. The V and J genes are TRBV19 and TRBJ2-1, with 8 bases identical to TRBD2. The CDR3 sequence is 16 residues long. Germline CDR1 LNHDA, CDR2 SQIVND (reference sequence). J gave up 9 bases and V 1 base, and 11 bases lay outside the gene matches. The variable domain in full, with the rest retrieved from reference TRBV19 and TRBJ2-1, is DGGITQSPKYLFRKEGQNVTLSCEQNLNHDAMYWYRQDPGQGLRLIYYSQIVNDFQKGDIAEGYSVSREKKESFPLTVTSAQKNPTAFYLCASSIGTGTRRVEQFFGPGTRLTVL.